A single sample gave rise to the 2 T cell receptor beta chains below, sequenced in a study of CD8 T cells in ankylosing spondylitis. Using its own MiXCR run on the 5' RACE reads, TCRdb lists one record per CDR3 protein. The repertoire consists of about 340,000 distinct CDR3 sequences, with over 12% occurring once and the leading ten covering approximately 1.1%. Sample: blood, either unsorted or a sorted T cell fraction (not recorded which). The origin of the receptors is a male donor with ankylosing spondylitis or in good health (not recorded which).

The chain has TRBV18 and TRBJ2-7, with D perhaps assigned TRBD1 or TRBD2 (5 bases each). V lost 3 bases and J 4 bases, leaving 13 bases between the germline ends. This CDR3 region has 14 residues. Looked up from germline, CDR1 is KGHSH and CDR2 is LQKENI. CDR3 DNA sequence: TGTGCCAGCTCACCCTCAGGGACCATTTACGAGCAGTACTTC. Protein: CASSPSGTIYEQYF.

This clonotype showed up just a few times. The DNA for the CDR3 is TGTGCCATCAGTCCGGGGCAGGGGGTTAAGGAGGATGAGCAGTTCTTC. It yields the protein CAISPGQGVKEDEQFF. This chain joins TRBV10-3 and TRBJ2-1; 7 positions agree with TRBD1. This CDR3 spans 16 amino acids. Trimming removed 5 bases from V and 8 bases from J; junction bases left unmatched: 15. From germline, CDR1 is ENHRY and CDR2 SYGVKD.